This T cell receptor (beta chain) is from a study of T cells in Graves' hyperthyroidism and ophthalmopathy. Amplification yielded TCR beta CDR3 regions, with RNA transcripts as the source. The TCR CDR3 first-round RT-PCR relied on the HTBI primer set. TCRdb analysed the multiplex PCR reads with MiXCR anew, one entry per CDR3 protein. Of approximately 600,000 distinct CDR3 sequences detected, approximately 15% appear once; the ten largest clones hold around 7%. Patients were excluded because of uncontrolled infection, other autoimmune disease, pregnancy or lactation. Sequencing used blood. This clonotype was obtained from a young woman with Graves' ophthalmopathy.

Here the CDR3 reads CASSQTGTGSYNEQFF. CDR3 nucleotides: TGTGCCAGCAGTCAAACCGGGACCGGCTCCTACAATGAGCAGTTCTTC. V and J are TRBV25-1 and TRBJ2-1; possibly TRBD1 or TRBD2 for D (5 bases each). Trimming removed 5 bases at V and 0 bases at J, with 14 bases between. Germline lookup yields CDR1 MGHDK and CDR2 SYGVNS. This CDR3 is 16 amino acids long.